What follows are 28 T cell receptor beta chains derived from one specimen sequenced in a study of radiotherapy plus CTLA-4 blockade in lung cancer. Repertoires were generated with immunoSEQ multiplex PCR, while TCRdb's copy carries only in-frame clones and drops some. This table has roughly 85,000 clones, around 87% appearing once. Here the sequenced sample was peripheral blood, taken from a patient treated with radiotherapy plus ipilimumab. The receptors here all came from a human donor with non-small cell lung cancer that progressed on radiotherapy plus ipilimumab.

The V gene is TRBV2, the J gene TRBJ1-1; TRBD1 might be the D (6 bases). V lost 8 bases and J lost 0, with 7 bases in between. The CDR3 is made up of 12 amino acids. In germline, CDR1 is SNHLY, CDR2 FYNNEI. CDR3 coding DNA: TGTGCCAGCCAGGGGATGAACACTGAAGCTTTCTTT. This encodes CASQGMNTEAFF.

The chain links TRBV7-6 to TRBJ2-3, with 8 bases aligning to TRBD2. The J segment lost 0 bases and the V segment lost 10 bases, leaving 9 bases of the junction unmatched. The CDR3 length is 15 residues. Germline V lookup: CDR1 SGHVS, CDR2 FNYEAQ. The CDR3 reads CANLVAGTSTDTQYF. In DNA form, the CDR3 reads TGTGCCAACCTAGTAGCGGGGACTAGCACAGATACGCAGTATTTT.

This chain links TRBV30 with TRBJ2-3, with unresolved D. Germline V CDR1 and CDR2: GTSNPN, SVGIG (reference sequence). The ends were cut back, 2 bases at V and 4 bases at J, with 7 bases in the middle. CDR3 length: 12 residues. The CDR3 sequence: CAWSLHPDTQYF. The CDR3 DNA reads as TGTGCCTGGAGTTTGCACCCAGATACGCAGTATTTT. The whole variable domain, remainder taken from reference TRBV30 and TRBJ2-3, is SQTIHQWPATLVQPVGSPLSLECTVEGTSNPNLYWYRQAAGRGLQLLFYSVGIGQISSEVPQNLSASRPQDRQFILSSKKLLLSDSGFYLCAWSLHPDTQYFGPGTRLTVL.

This chain links TRBV10-2 with TRBJ1-3; maybe TRBD1 (5 bases). CDR3 length: 17 residues. V lost 1 base to trimming and J lost 4 bases, with 17 bases between them. Germline V gene sequence: CDR1 WSHSY, CDR2 SAAADI. The CDR3 loop is CASSEFNPGRRGNTIYF. CDR3 nucleotides: TGCGCCAGCAGTGAGTTCAACCCGGGACGTCGGGGAAACACCATATATTTT.

The CDR3 sequence: CASSLGPSARETQYF. DNA for the CDR3: TGTGCCAGCAGCTTGGGGCCGAGCGCCCGAGAGACCCAGTACTTC. This chain connects TRBV7-2 to TRBJ2-5; D perhaps matches TRBD1 (5 bases). Germline V gene sequence: CDR1 SGHTA, CDR2 FQGNSA. This CDR3 has 15 amino acids. The V end lost 3 bases, the J end lost 4 bases, and 15 bases lay between the germline ends.

The chain couples TRBV7-2 to TRBJ2-1, with 7 bases identical to TRBD2. Germline trimming cut 0 bases from V and 3 bases from J; bases unmatched to any gene: 2. The CDR3 totals 15 residues. Germline loops: CDR1 SGHTA, CDR2 FQGNSA. The CDR3: CASSLAWDYYNEQFF. In DNA form, the CDR3 reads TGTGCCAGCAGCTTAGCGTGGGACTACTACAATGAGCAGTTCTTC.

J is TRBJ2-1 and V is TRBV19; D not certain. Trimming removed 10 bases at V and 6 bases at J, with 13 bases between. This CDR3 is built from 12 residues. Germline V gene sequence: CDR1 LNHDA, CDR2 SQIVND (reference sequence). The CDR3 DNA is TGTGCCACTGCAAAGACTTTCAATGAGCAGTTCTTC. Its translation: CATAKTFNEQFF.

This chain connects TRBV7-7 to TRBJ2-1; 9 bases are a match to TRBD2. The V and J ends lost 1 base and 0 bases, in that order; junction bases with no gene match: 4. This CDR3 spans 17 amino acids. Germline CDR1 SSHAT, CDR2 FNYEAQ (reference sequence). As DNA, the CDR3 is TGTGCCAGCAGCTTAGGGGCGCGGGGGGGCTCCTACAATGAGCAGTTCTTC. This encodes CASSLGARGGSYNEQFF.

This clone occurred a few times. The chain joins TRBV5-1 to TRBJ2-3; D call uncertain. Trimming cost V 1 base and J 1 base, with 10 bases left between them. Per germline, CDR1 SGHRS and CDR2 YFSETQ. The CDR3 totals 15 residues. The CDR3 DNA follows: TGCGCCAGCAGCTTGAACCGCGGACGCACAGATACGCAGTATTTT. The encoded protein is CASSLNRGRTDTQYF.

V is TRBV5-8 and J is TRBJ2-3, with D hard to call. Trimming took 2 bases from V and 0 from J, leaving 7 bases between them. The CDR3 contains 14 residues. Germline CDR1 is SGHTS and CDR2 is YDEGEE. Written as DNA, the CDR3 is TGTGCCAGCAGCTTAGGCGGCAGCACAGATACGCAGTATTTT. Encoded protein: CASSLGGSTDTQYF.

CDR3 nucleotide sequence: TGCAGCGTACTCAACATTTCCTCCTACAATGAGCAGTTCTTC. Amino acids: CSVLNISSYNEQFF. The chain is built from TRBV29-1 and TRBJ2-1; D remains unclear. V dropped 6 bases and J dropped 0 bases, with 12 bases sitting between them. Germline V gene lookup returns CDR1 SQVTM and CDR2 ANQGSEA. The CDR3 covers 14 residues.

The gene calls are TRBV7-9 and TRBJ2-2; D call uncertain. Trimming shortened V by 3 bases and J by 6 bases, and 5 bases separated the two germline ends. The germline CDR1 and CDR2 sequences are SEHNR and FQNEAQ (reference sequence). This CDR3 has 12 residues. The CDR3 DNA follows: TGTGCCAGCAGCTTGCCCCCCGGGGAGCTGTTTTTT. Its protein product is CASSLPPGELFF.

The chain joins TRBV15 to TRBJ1-1; D is unresolved. Trimming removed 0 bases at V and 7 bases at J, with 12 bases between. Germline CDR1 and CDR2: LNHNV and YYDKDF (reference sequence). The CDR3 totals 14 residues. CDR3 sequence reads: CATSREKGRSEAFF. DNA of the CDR3: TGTGCCACCAGCAGAGAAAAAGGCAGGAGTGAAGCTTTCTTT.

J is TRBJ1-1 and V is TRBV9; D remains unclear. CDR3 size: 14 residues. Per the germline V gene, CDR1 is SGDLS and CDR2 is YYNGEE. Trimming took 4 bases from V and 1 from J, leaving 11 bases between them. CDR3 sequence (DNA): TGTGCCAGCAGCCACGGAGGCGGGAACACTGAAGCTTTCTTT. The encoded protein is CASSHGGGNTEAFF.

The V gene is TRBV30, the J gene TRBJ2-5, with D perhaps TRBD1 (6 bases). V dropped 2 bases and J dropped 4 bases, with 17 bases sitting between them. Looked up from germline, CDR1 is GTSNPN and CDR2 is SVGIG (reference sequence). This CDR3 is 15 amino acids long. The CDR3 loop is CAWSTQGSTGETQYF. DNA of the CDR3: TGTGCCTGGAGTACGCAGGGGAGTACGGGAGAGACCCAGTACTTC.

This rearrangement joins TRBV25-1 to TRBJ2-2, with TRBD1 identical over 7 bases. The germline V gene encodes CDR1 MGHDK and CDR2 SYGVNS. The CDR3 totals 16 residues. The ends lost 5 bases at V and 6 bases at J; junction bases unmatched: 12. The CDR3, as DNA: TGTGCCAGCAGTCCGATCCTTTGGGGACAGCCCGGGGAGCTGTTTTTT. Translating gives CASSPILWGQPGELFF.

Here the CDR3 DNA reads TGCGCCAGCAGCCAAGATTGGGGACAGGCTAACTATGGCTACACCTTC. It specifies CASSQDWGQANYGYTF. The chain carries TRBV4-1 and TRBJ1-2; 8 positions match TRBD1. V trimming: 0 bases; J trimming: 0 bases; junction bases outside the gene matches: 3. Per the germline V gene, CDR1 is MGHRA and CDR2 is YSYEKL. The CDR3 totals 16 residues.

The chain employs TRBV7-6 and TRBJ1-2; possible D gene TRBD1, 5 bases. Trimming pared 1 base from V and 4 bases from J, leaving 16 bases between. Per germline, CDR1 SGHVS and CDR2 FNYEAQ. The CDR3 extends over 16 amino acids. The CDR3 loop reads CASSLGSLLGGYGYTF. The CDR3 DNA reads as TGTGCCAGCAGCTTAGGAAGTTTGCTGGGGGGCTATGGCTACACCTTC.

V usage is TRBV7-8 and J usage is TRBJ2-7; 7 bases agree with TRBD1. CDR3 length: 14 residues. Germline CDR1 reads SGHVS; CDR2 reads FQNEAQ. The junction had 7 bases not matched to a gene; V was cut back by 1 base and J by 7 bases. CDR3 sequence: CASSLGGQRWEQYF. The CDR3 DNA reads as TGTGCCAGCAGCTTAGGGGGACAGCGGTGGGAGCAGTACTTC.

The chain has TRBV5-1 and TRBJ1-1; D is uncertain. Trimming took off 4 bases at V and 1 base at J, with 14 bases between the two ends. Per germline, CDR1 SGHRS and CDR2 YFSETQ. The CDR3 extends over 15 amino acids. The CDR3 DNA sequence: TGCGCCAGCAGCCCGGACGGTTCTCGGAACACTGAAGCTTTCTTT. Translating gives CASSPDGSRNTEAFF.

The V call is TRBV6-5, the J call TRBJ1-5, with D possibly matching TRBD1 (5 bases). The germline V gene encodes CDR1 MNHEY and CDR2 SVGAGI. The length of the CDR3 is 13 residues. V lost 10 bases and J lost 6, with 16 bases in between. The CDR3 DNA reads TGTGCCACCTCTGGGGGGTTCGCTCAGCCCCAGCATTTT. Its protein product is CATSGGFAQPQHF.

The chain carries TRBV30 and TRBJ1-5; D is undetermined. Germline V CDR1 and CDR2: GTSNPN, SVGIG (reference sequence). Trimming removed 1 base at V and 4 bases at J, with 11 bases between. CDR3 length: 14 amino acids. CDR3 nucleotide sequence: TGTGCCTGGAGTGGACAAGGCAGAAATCAGCCCCAGCATTTT. Encoded protein: CAWSGQGRNQPQHF.

This chain joins TRBV27 and TRBJ2-7; possible D gene TRBD2, 5 bases. CDR3 size: 13 residues. Germline assignment: CDR1 MNHEY and CDR2 SMNVEV (reference sequence). V was trimmed by 2 bases and J by 4 bases, leaving 9 bases between them. In DNA, the CDR3 is TGTGCCAGCAGTTTAGAGGGCCGGTACGAGCAGTACTTC. Translating gives CASSLEGRYEQYF.

The V and J genes are TRBV9 and TRBJ2-2; 10 bases align to TRBD1. Germline V lookup: CDR1 SGDLS, CDR2 YYNGEE. This CDR3 has 17 residues. The V and J ends lost 1 base and 4 bases, in that order; junction bases with no gene match: 7. Here the CDR3 DNA reads TGTGCCAGCAGCGTATCAGCGGGACAGGGGTCCACCGGGGAGCTGTTTTTT. As protein: CASSVSAGQGSTGELFF.

The rearrangement uses TRBV16 and TRBJ1-2; D remains ambiguous. Germline loops: CDR1 KGHSY, CDR2 FQNENV. V was pared by 5 bases and J by 3 bases, with 13 bases between. The CDR3 spans 14 residues. Here the CDR3 reads CASSLDSRDYGYTF. The CDR3 coding sequence is TGTGCCAGCAGCTTGGACTCCCGGGACTATGGCTACACCTTC.

The chain links TRBV11-2 to TRBJ2-7; 8 nucleotides line up with TRBD1. V lost 4 bases and J lost 2; bases outside the gene matches: 10. The germline CDR1 and CDR2 sequences are SGHAT and FQNNGV. There are 16 residues in the CDR3. The DNA for the CDR3 is TGTGCCAGCAGCTCCGGACGGGACAGGATTACCTACGAGCAGTACTTC. Encoded protein: CASSSGRDRITYEQYF.

This sequence joins TRBV27 and TRBJ2-7; 12 bases match TRBD2. The germline V gene has CDR1 MNHEY and CDR2 SMNVEV (reference sequence). Germline trimming cut 8 bases from V and 7 bases from J; bases unmatched to any gene: 12. This CDR3 is built from 15 residues. This CDR3 is CASSGRLAGVKEQYF. CDR3 nucleotide sequence: TGTGCCAGCTCAGGGAGACTAGCGGGAGTTAAGGAGCAGTACTTC.

This chain connects TRBV10-3 to TRBJ2-1; TRBD1 or TRBD2 may be the D gene (5 bases each). V was cut by 5 bases and J by 3 bases, with 20 bases left in between. CDR1 and CDR2 (germline): ENHRY, SYGVKD. The CDR3 is 17 residues long. The CDR3 reads CAISPSGPLGNYNEQFF. The CDR3 DNA is TGTGCCATCAGTCCCTCGGGACCGCTGGGCAACTACAATGAGCAGTTCTTC.